What follows are 5 T cell receptor beta chains derived from one specimen sequenced in a study of blood T cell repertoires in COVID-19. The table came from immunoSEQ multiplex PCR; TCRdb's copy has only in-frame clones and leaves some out. The repertoire holds about 240,000 clones, with 70% to 90% as singletons. Source material: peripheral blood. The receptors here all came from a man between 45 and 60 years old with acute or convalescent COVID-19.

This clone was seen once. This chain uses TRBV24-1 with TRBJ2-3, with 8 bases matching TRBD1. The CDR3 is 12 amino acids. The V and J ends lost 8 bases and 5 bases, in that order; junction bases with no gene match: 2. Germline V gives CDR1 KGHDR, CDR2 SFDVKD. Written as DNA, the CDR3 is TGTGCCACCAAAGACAGGGGAGATACGCAGTATTTT. Translating gives CATKDRGDTQYF.

This rearrangement joins TRBV11-2 to TRBJ2-7, with 7 bases identical to TRBD1. Germline trimming cut 1 base from V and 3 bases from J; bases unmatched to any gene: 3. Germline CDR1 SGHAT, CDR2 FQNNGV. The CDR3 is 14 amino acids. The CDR3 region is CASSLVWDSYEQYF. The CDR3 nucleotides read TGTGCCAGCAGCTTAGTTTGGGACAGCTACGAGCAGTACTTC.

The chain couples TRBV12-3 or TRBV12-4 to TRBJ1-2; perhaps TRBD1 as D (5 bases). Trimming pared 3 bases from V and 8 bases from J, leaving 13 bases between. CDR3 size: 13 residues. The CDR3 loop reads CASSFAGFAGYTF. CDR3 DNA: TGTGCCAGCAGTTTTGCAGGGTTCGCGGGCTACACCTTC.

This chain links TRBV7-9 with TRBJ1-1; 8 bases map to TRBD1. CDR3 length: 14 amino acids. CDR1 is SEHNR and CDR2 is FQNEAQ in the germline V gene (reference sequence). Trimming at V came to 2 bases and at J to 7 bases, leaving 6 bases not matched to a gene. The CDR3 DNA reads as TGTGCCAGCAGCTTACAGACAGGGGTTAGTGAAGCTTTCTTT. Translation gives CASSLQTGVSEAFF.

In this sample, this clone turned up once. The chain carries TRBV9 and TRBJ2-7; 9 bases match TRBD2. The CDR3 consists of 16 residues. Germline CDR1 reads SGDLS; CDR2 reads YYNGEE. The trim removed 4 bases at V and 7 bases at J, leaving 15 bases unmatched. Here the CDR3 reads CASSTPLAGETGEQYF. In DNA, the CDR3 is TGTGCCAGCAGCACACCATTAGCGGGAGAAACTGGTGAGCAGTACTTC.